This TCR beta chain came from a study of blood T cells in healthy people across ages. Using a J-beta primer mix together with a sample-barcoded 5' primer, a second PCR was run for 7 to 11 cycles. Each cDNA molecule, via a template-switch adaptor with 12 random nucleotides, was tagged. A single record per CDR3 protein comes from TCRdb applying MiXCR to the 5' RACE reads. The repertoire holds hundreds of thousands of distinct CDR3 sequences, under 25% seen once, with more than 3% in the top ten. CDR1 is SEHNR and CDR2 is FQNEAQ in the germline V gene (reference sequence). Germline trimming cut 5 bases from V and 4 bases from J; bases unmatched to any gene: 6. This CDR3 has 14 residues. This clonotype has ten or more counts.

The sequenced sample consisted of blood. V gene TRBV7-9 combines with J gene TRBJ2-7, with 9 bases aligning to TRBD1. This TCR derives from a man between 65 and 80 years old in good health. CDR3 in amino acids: CASSPKGQGYEQYF. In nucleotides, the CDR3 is TGTGCCAGCAGCCCCAAGGGACAGGGATACGAGCAGTACTTC.